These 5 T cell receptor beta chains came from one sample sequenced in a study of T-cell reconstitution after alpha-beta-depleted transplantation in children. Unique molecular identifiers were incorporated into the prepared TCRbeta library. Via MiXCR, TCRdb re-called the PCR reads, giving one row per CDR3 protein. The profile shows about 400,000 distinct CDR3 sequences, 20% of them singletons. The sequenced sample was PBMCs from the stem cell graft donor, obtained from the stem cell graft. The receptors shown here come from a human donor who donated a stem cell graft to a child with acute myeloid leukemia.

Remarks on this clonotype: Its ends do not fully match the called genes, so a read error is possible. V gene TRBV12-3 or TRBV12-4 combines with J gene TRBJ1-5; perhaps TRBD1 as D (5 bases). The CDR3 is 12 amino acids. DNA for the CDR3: TGTGTCAGCGGCAGACAGAATCAGCCCCAGCATTTT. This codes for CVSGRQNQPQHF.

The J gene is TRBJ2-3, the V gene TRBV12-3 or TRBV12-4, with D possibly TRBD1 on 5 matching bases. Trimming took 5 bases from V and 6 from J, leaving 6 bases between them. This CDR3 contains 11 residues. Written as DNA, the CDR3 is TGTGCCAGCAGTGGGGCGGATACGCAGTATTTT. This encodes CASSGADTQYF.

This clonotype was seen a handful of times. CDR3 loop: CASSLGLFGEQYF. CDR3 coding DNA: TGTGCCAGCAGTTTGGGTCTATTCGGGGAGCAGTACTTC. The rearrangement joins TRBV6-5 to TRBJ2-7; D is uncertain. The CDR3 is 13 residues long. Between the trimmed V and J ends, which lost 4 bases and 7 bases, there was a span of 14 bases. Germline values: CDR1 MNHEY, CDR2 SVGAGI.

CDR3: CASRVGGTGELFF. Here the CDR3 DNA reads TGTGCCAGCAGGGTCGGGGGCACCGGGGAGCTGTTTTTT. This chain uses TRBV7-2 with TRBJ2-2; the D gene is possibly TRBD2 (6 bases). V lost 6 bases, J lost 4 bases, and 9 bases lay in between. CDR1 SGHTA and CDR2 FQGNSA come from the germline V gene. The CDR3 consists of 13 residues.

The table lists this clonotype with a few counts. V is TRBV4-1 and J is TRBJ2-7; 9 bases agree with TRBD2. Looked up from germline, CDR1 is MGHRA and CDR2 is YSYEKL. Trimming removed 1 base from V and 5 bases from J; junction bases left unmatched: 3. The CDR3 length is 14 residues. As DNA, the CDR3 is TGCGCCAGCAGCCAAGGGACTAGCGTGCACGAGCAGTACTTC. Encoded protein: CASSQGTSVHEQYF.